These T cell receptor beta chains were read from a single sample in a study of OX40 agonist ivuxolimab in advanced cancers. The protocol was immunoSEQ multiplex PCR, while the TCRdb copy is restricted to in-frame clones and leaves out a portion. The sample carries 150,000 to 180,000 clones, approximately 94% recorded once. Sequencing used CD4+ or CD8+ T cells sorted from blood, obtained in a trial of the OX40 agonist ivuxolimab. These receptors were taken from an adult with an advanced solid tumor such as melanoma, head and neck, liver or kidney cancer. CDR3s include the opening cysteine and the closing phenylalanine or tryptophan. Each record gives: clone size, J gene, V gene, D gene, CDR3 DNA, CDR3 protein. D genes are given only for firm matches. Size is stated for part of the rows, as once, few or many counts, or as a class when the clone is expanded.

>.|TRBJ1-2|TRBV6-6|.
TGTGCCAGCAACTACGCAGCTAACTATGGCTACACCTTC
CASNYAANYGYTF
>.|TRBJ1-5|TRBV19|.
TGTGCCAGTACCTCTCAGGAGCATCAGCCCCAGCATTTT
CASTSQEHQPQHF
>.|TRBJ1-5|TRBV7-9|TRBD1
TGTGCCAGCAGCTTAGGAACAGGGGGCAATCAGCCCCAGCATTTT
CASSLGTGGNQPQHF
>.|TRBJ2-1|TRBV5-1|.
TGCGCCAGCAGGGTTATCGGGACATCCTCCTACAATGAGCAGTTCTTC
CASRVIGTSSYNEQFF
>.|TRBJ1-3|TRBV9|.
TGTGCCAGCAGCCCCCAGGGAGCTGGAAACACCATATATTTT
CASSPQGAGNTIYF
>.|TRBJ1-1|TRBV7-9|TRBD1
TGTGCCAGCAGCAATGCAGGGGGCGGCACTGAAGCTTTCTTT
CASSNAGGGTEAFF
>.|TRBJ1-2|TRBV19|.
TGTGCCAGTAGTAGGCCAGGGCGAAGCTATGGCTACACCTTC
CASSRPGRSYGYTF
>once|TRBJ2-1|TRBV4-3|.
TGCGCCAGCAGCCAAGAGGGGTGGGAGCGTGAGCAGTTCTTC
CASSQEGWEREQFF
>.|TRBJ1-4|TRBV7-9|.
TGTGCCAGCAGCTTAGACAGGAATGAAAAACTGTTTTTT
CASSLDRNEKLFF
>.|TRBJ1-4|TRBV9|.
TGTGCCAGCAGCCGAGGTCGGGCATTAGGGGAAAAACTGTTTTTT
CASSRGRALGEKLFF
>.|TRBJ2-3|TRBV5-1|.
TGCGCCAGCAGAACCCGACAGAGCACAGATACGCAGTATTTT
CASRTRQSTDTQYF
>.|TRBJ1-1|TRBV28|.
TGTGCCAGCAGTTTCCTTTCTTTTGGGCGGGGGAGGACTGAAGCTTTCTTT
CASSFLSFGRGRTEAFF
>.|TRBJ2-1|TRBV19|.
TGTGCCAGTACGTTAAGGAATGAGCAGTTCTTC
CASTLRNEQFF
>.|TRBJ1-2|TRBV15|TRBD1
TGTGCCACCAGCAGAGATCGGGACAGGGTCGACTATGGCTACACCTTC
CATSRDRDRVDYGYTF
>.|TRBJ2-2|TRBV7-9|.
TGTGCCAGCAGCTTAGGCAGATGGAACACCGGGGAGCTGTTTTTT
CASSLGRWNTGELFF
>.|TRBJ2-1|TRBV28|.
TGTGCCAGCAGTCTCGGCTATGGACTAATTCGGGAGCAGTTCTTC
CASSLGYGLIREQFF
>.|TRBJ2-7|TRBV6-5|TRBD2
TGTGCCAGCAGTTACTCGCTAGCGGGGACGTACGAGCAGTACTTC
CASSYSLAGTYEQYF
>.|TRBJ2-7|TRBV6-6|.
TGTGCCAGCAGTTACTCGGGTGAAGGCCGCTACGAGCAGTACTTC
CASSYSGEGRYEQYF
>.|TRBJ2-3|TRBV19|TRBD1
TGTGCCAGTGGGGGACAGGCAGATACGCAGTATTTT
CASGGQADTQYF
>.|TRBJ1-1|TRBV19|TRBD1
TGTGCCAGTAACGATCTCAGGGGGCAGGGCACTGAAGCTTTCTTT
CASNDLRGQGTEAFF
>.|TRBJ2-7|TRBV4-1|.
TGCGCCAGCAGCCAAGAGGGGGGCGTGGCCCGCTACGAGCAGTACTTC
CASSQEGGVARYEQYF
>.|TRBJ1-2|TRBV5-4|.
TGTGCCAGCAGCGGGGGGGGATTTGGCTACACCTTC
CASSGGGFGYTF
>.|TRBJ2-7|TRBV6-6|TRBD2
TGTGCCAGCAGGGTTAGCGGGAGGTCATCCGAGCAGTACTTC
CASRVSGRSSEQYF
>.|TRBJ2-1|TRBV28|TRBD1
TGTGCCAGCAGCCTCGGACAGGACCTGGTGCAGTTCTTC
CASSLGQDLVQFF
>.|TRBJ1-4|TRBV11-2|.
TGTGCCAGCAGCTTTGGTGCTCGGAAGAAACTGTTTTTT
CASSFGARKKLFF
>.|TRBJ2-7|TRBV10-3|TRBD1
TGTGCCATCAGTCCTGGACAGGGGGAATGGGACGAGCAGTACTTC
CAISPGQGEWDEQYF
>few|TRBJ1-5|TRBV27|.
TGTGCCAGCAAATCGACAGGCTCTAGCAATCAGCCCCAGCATTTT
CASKSTGSSNQPQHF
>.|TRBJ2-5|TRBV5-6|.
TGTGCCAGCAGCTTGGGTACCGGTCAACAAGAGACCCAGTACTTC
CASSLGTGQQETQYF
>.|TRBJ1-3|TRBV19|.
TGTGCCAGTCAGGGTTTCTCTGGAAACACCATATATTTT
CASQGFSGNTIYF
>.|TRBJ1-2|TRBV2|.
TGTGCCAGCAGTGTAAGGGGTGACTCATCAACCTATGGCTACACCTTC
CASSVRGDSSTYGYTF
>.|TRBJ2-5|TRBV5-1|.
TGCGCCAGCAGCCCCGGACACACACAAGAGACCCAGTACTTC
CASSPGHTQETQYF
>.|TRBJ1-2|TRBV10-3|.
TGTGCCATCAGTGAGTCGGAGAACTATGGCTACACCTTC
CAISESENYGYTF
>.|TRBJ2-2|TRBV5-4|TRBD2
TGTGCCAGCAGCCCCGGGGGGGCCAGTACCGGGGAGCTGTTTTTT
CASSPGGASTGELFF
>.|TRBJ1-1|TRBV7-2|TRBD1
TGTGCCAGCAGCCCCCGGACAGGGGGGACTGAAGCTTTCTTT
CASSPRTGGTEAFF
>.|TRBJ2-2|TRBV7-8|TRBD2
TGTGCCAGCAGCTTACGGCGGGAGGGCGGTGGGGAGCTGTTTTTT
CASSLRREGGGELFF
>.|TRBJ2-5|TRBV10-3|TRBD1
TGTGCCATCAGTGGACAGGGGGCTCAAGAGACCCAGTACTTC
CAISGQGAQETQYF
>.|TRBJ2-1|TRBV9|.
TGTGCCAGCAGCACCCCTTTGGGGGGGCCTAGGGATGAGCAGTTCTTC
CASSTPLGGPRDEQFF
>.|TRBJ1-2|TRBV7-2|.
TGTGCCAGCAGCTTAGCGCTCACAGACTATGGCTACACCTTC
CASSLALTDYGYTF
>.|TRBJ1-3|TRBV7-9|.
TGTGCCAGCAGCTCCGCACAGGGAAACACCATATATTTT
CASSSAQGNTIYF
>.|TRBJ2-2|TRBV11-2|.
TGTGCCAGCAGCTTAGAACCCTCGGGCACCGGGGAGCTGTTTTTT
CASSLEPSGTGELFF
>.|TRBJ2-7|TRBV6-4|.
TGTGCCAGCAGTGACTCCCCCCGGAAGCAGTACTTC
CASSDSPRKQYF
>.|TRBJ1-1|TRBV18|.
TGTGCCAGCTCACTTTCTCGGAACACTGAAGCTTTCTTT
CASSLSRNTEAFF
>once|TRBJ1-2|TRBV5-1|.
TGCGCCAGCAGCTTGGCGGGGGGCGCGGATGGCTACACCTTC
CASSLAGGADGYTF
>.|TRBJ2-7|TRBV13|TRBD2
TGTGCCAGCAGCCTCCCGATGGGAGGGACTCCCTACGAGCAGTACTTC
CASSLPMGGTPYEQYF
>.|TRBJ1-6|TRBV19|.
TGTGCCAGTAGTAGAGGGCTGTCTACGTCCTCCTATAATTCACCCCTCCACTTT
CASSRGLSTSSYNSPLHF
>once|TRBJ2-1|TRBV9|.
TGTGCCAGCAGCGTAGGGTTGGGGGATGAGCAGTTCTTC
CASSVGLGDEQFF